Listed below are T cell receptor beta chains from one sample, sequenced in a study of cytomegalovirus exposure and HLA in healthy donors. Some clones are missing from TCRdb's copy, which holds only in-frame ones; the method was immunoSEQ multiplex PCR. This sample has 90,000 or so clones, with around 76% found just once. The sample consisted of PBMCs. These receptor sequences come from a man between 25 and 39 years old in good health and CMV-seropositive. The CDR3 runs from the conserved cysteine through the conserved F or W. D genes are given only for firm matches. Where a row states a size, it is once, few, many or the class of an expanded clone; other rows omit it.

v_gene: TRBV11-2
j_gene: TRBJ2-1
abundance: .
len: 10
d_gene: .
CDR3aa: CASSSHEQFF
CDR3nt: TGTGCCAGCAGCAGCCATGAGCAGTTCTTC

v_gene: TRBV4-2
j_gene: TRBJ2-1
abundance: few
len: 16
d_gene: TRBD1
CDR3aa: CASSQDLGQGSDEQFF
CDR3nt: TGTGCCAGCAGCCAAGATCTAGGACAGGGATCGGATGAGCAGTTCTTC

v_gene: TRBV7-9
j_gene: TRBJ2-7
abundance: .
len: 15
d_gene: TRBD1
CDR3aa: CASSLGQGAYYEQYF
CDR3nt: TGTGCCAGCAGCTTAGGCCAGGGGGCTTACTACGAGCAGTACTTC

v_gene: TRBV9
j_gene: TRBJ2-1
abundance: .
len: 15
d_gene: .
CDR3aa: CASSDPPTGDNEQFF
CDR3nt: TGTGCCAGCAGCGACCCCCCGACGGGGGACAATGAGCAGTTCTTC

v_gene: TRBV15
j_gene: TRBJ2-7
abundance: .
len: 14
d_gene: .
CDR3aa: CATSRVREAYEQYF
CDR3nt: TGTGCCACCAGCAGAGTCAGGGAGGCCTACGAGCAGTACTTC

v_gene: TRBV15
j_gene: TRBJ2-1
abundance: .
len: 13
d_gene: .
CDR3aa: CATSRAQGSEQFF
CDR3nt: TGTGCCACCAGCAGAGCCCAGGGCAGTGAGCAGTTCTTC

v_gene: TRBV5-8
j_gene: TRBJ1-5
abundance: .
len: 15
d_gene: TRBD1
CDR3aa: CASSSGTVSNQPQHF
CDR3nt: TGTGCCAGCAGCTCCGGGACAGTCAGCAATCAGCCCCAGCATTTT

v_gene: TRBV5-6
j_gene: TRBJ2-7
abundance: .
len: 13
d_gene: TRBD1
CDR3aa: CASSPGGINEQYF
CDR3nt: TGTGCCAGCAGCCCAGGGGGCATAAACGAGCAGTACTTC

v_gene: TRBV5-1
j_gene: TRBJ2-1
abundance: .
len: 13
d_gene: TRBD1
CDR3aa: CASSLSKDREPFF
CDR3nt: TGCGCCAGCAGCCTCTCGAAGGACAGGGAGCCGTTCTTC

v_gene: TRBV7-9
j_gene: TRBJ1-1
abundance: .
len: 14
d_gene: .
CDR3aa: CASSLGWGGTEAFF
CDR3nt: TGTGCCAGCAGCTTGGGTTGGGGCGGCACTGAAGCTTTCTTT

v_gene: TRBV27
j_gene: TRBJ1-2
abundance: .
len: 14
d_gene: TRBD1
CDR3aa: CASSLKQGSYGYTF
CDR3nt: TGTGCCAGCAGCCTAAAACAGGGGAGCTATGGCTACACCTTC

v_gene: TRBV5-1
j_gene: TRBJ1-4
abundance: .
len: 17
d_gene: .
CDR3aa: CASTSTGGSATNEKLFF
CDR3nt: TGCGCCAGCACCTCAACCGGGGGAAGTGCAACTAATGAAAAACTGTTTTTT

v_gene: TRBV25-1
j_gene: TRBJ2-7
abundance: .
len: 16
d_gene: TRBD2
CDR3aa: CASSEPGLAGAYEQYF
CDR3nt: TGTGCCAGCAGTGAACCGGGACTAGCGGGGGCCTACGAGCAGTACTTC

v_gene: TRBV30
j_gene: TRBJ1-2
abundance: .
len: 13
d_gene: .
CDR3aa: CAWRHYDNYGYTF
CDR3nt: TGTGCCTGGAGGCACTATGACAACTATGGCTACACCTTC

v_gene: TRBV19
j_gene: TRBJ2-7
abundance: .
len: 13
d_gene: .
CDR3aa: CASSTDGRYEQYF
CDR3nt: TGTGCCAGTAGTACCGACGGGAGATACGAGCAGTACTTC

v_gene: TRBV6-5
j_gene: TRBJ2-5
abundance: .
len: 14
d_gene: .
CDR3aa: CASSYGAAGETQYF
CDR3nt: TGTGCCAGCAGTTACGGTGCTGCCGGAGAGACCCAGTACTTC

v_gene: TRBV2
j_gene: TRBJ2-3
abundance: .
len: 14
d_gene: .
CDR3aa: CASSKGLITDTQYF
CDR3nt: TGTGCCAGCAGTAAAGGGCTGATCACAGATACGCAGTATTTT

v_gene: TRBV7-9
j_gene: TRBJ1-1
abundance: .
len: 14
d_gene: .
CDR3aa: CASSLAGANTEAFF
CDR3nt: TGTGCCAGCAGCTTAGCTGGAGCGAACACTGAAGCTTTCTTT

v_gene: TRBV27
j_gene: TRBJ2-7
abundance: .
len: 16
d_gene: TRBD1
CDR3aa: CASSLKGDRGSYEQYF
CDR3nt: TGTGCCAGCAGTTTAAAGGGGGACAGGGGATCCTACGAGCAGTACTTC

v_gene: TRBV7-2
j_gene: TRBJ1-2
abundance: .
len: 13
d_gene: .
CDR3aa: CASSLGTGYGYTF
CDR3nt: TGTGCCAGCAGCTTAGGAACAGGCTATGGCTACACCTTC

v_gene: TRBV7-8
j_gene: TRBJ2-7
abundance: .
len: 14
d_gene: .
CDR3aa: CASTPDQGSDEQYF
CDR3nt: TGTGCCAGCACCCCGGACCAGGGGAGTGACGAGCAGTACTTC

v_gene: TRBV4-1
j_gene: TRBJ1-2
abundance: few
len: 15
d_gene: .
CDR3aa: CASSLAGPGNGGYTF
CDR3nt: TGTGCCAGCAGCCTAGCCGGCCCAGGGAACGGAGGCTACACCTTC

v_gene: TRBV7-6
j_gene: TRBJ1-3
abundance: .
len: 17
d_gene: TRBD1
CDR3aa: CASSPRTGGNSGNTIYF
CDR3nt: TGTGCCAGCAGCCCAAGGACAGGGGGAAACTCTGGAAACACCATATATTTT

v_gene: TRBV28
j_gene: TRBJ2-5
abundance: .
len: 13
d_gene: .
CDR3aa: CASRGTQTETQYF
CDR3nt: TGTGCCAGCAGGGGGACTCAGACGGAGACCCAGTACTTC

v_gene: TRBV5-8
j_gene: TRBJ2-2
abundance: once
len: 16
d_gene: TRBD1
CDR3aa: CASSLATGQVTGELFF
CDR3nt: TGTGCCAGCAGCTTGGCGACGGGACAGGTCACCGGGGAGCTGTTTTTT

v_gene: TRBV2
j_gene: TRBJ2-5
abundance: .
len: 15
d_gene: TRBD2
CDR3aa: CASSVAGGGQETQYF
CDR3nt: TGTGCCAGCAGCGTAGCGGGCGGGGGGCAAGAGACCCAGTACTTC

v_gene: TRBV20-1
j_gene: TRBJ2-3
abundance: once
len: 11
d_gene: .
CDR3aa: CSAGRGDTQYF
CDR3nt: TGCAGTGCTGGACGCGGGGATACGCAGTATTTT

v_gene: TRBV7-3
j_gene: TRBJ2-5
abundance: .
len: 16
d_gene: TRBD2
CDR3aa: CASSSYSGGVGETQYF
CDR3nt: TGTGCCAGCAGCTCTTATAGCGGGGGGGTAGGAGAGACCCAGTACTTC

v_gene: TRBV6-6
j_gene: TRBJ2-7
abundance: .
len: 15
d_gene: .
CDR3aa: CASSSPGVPSYEQYF
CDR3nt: TGTGCCAGCAGTTCCCCAGGGGTTCCTTCCTACGAGCAGTACTTC

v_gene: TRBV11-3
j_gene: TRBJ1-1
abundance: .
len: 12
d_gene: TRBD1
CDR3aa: CASSHGTAEAFF
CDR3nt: TGTGCCAGCAGCCACGGGACAGCTGAAGCTTTCTTT

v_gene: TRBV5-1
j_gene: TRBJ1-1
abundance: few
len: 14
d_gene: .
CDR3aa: CASSLGQLRVEAFF
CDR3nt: TGCGCCAGCAGCTTGGGACAGTTAAGGGTTGAAGCTTTCTTT

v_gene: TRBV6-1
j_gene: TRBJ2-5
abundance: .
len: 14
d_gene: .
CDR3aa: CASREEVVGETQYF
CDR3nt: TGTGCCAGCAGAGAGGAAGTCGTGGGAGAGACCCAGTACTTC

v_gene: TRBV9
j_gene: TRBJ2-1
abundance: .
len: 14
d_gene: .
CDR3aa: CASSVLDSDNEQFF
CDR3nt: TGTGCCAGCAGCGTATTAGACTCCGACAATGAGCAGTTCTTC

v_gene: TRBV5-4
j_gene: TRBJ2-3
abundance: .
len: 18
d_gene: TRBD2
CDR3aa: CASSLWLAGGPSTDTQYF
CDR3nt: TGTGCCAGCAGCTTGTGGCTAGCGGGGGGTCCTAGCACAGATACGCAGTATTTT

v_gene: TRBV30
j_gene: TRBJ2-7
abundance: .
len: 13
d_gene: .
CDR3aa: CAWSLSGFYEQYF
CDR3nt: TGTGCCTGGAGCCTATCGGGGTTCTACGAGCAGTACTTC

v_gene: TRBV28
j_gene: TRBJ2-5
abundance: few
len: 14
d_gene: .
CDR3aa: CASSLSQARASQYF
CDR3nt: TGTGCCAGCAGTTTATCACAGGCTCGGGCGTCCCAGTACTTC

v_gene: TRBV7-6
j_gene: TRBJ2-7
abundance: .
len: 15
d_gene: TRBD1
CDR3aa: CASSLGQGWSYEQYF
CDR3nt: TGTGCCAGCAGCTTAGGACAGGGTTGGTCCTACGAGCAGTACTTC

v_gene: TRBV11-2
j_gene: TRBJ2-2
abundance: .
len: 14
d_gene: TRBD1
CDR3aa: CASSLYRGTGELFF
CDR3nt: TGTGCCAGCAGCTTATACAGGGGCACCGGGGAGCTGTTTTTT

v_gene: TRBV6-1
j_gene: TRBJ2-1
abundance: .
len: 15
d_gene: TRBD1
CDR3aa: CASSGTQGSYNEQFF
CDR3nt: TGTGCCAGCAGTGGGACACAGGGGTCCTACAATGAGCAGTTCTTC

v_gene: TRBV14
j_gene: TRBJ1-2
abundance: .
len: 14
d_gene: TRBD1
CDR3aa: CASSQLNRGGGYTF
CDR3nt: TGTGCCAGCAGCCAACTCAACAGGGGAGGAGGCTACACCTTC

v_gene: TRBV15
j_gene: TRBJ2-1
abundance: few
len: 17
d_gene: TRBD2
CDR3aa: CATSRDLRGGKRDEQFF
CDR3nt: TGTGCCACCAGCAGAGATCTGCGGGGGGGCAAACGGGATGAGCAGTTCTTC

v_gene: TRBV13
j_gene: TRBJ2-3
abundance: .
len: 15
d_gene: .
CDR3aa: CASSSTMGSTDTQYF
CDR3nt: TGTGCCAGCAGCTCAACCATGGGCTCAACAGATACGCAGTATTTT

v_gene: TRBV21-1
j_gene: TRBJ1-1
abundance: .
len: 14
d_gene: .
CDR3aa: CASSNWEGWTEAFF
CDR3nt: TGTGCCAGCAGCAATTGGGAGGGGTGGACTGAAGCTTTCTTT

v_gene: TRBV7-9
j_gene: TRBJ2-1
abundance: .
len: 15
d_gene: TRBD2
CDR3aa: CASSPGTSDFNEQFF
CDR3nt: TGTGCCAGCAGCCCCGGGACTAGCGATTTCAATGAGCAGTTCTTC

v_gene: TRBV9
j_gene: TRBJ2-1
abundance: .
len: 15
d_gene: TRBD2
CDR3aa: CASGIGLANYNEQFF
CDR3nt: TGTGCCAGCGGCATCGGACTAGCGAACTACAATGAGCAGTTCTTC

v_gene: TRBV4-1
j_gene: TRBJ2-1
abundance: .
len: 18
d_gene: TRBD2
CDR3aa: CASSQDWLWRGGHNEQFF
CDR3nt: TGCGCCAGCAGCCAAGATTGGCTCTGGCGGGGGGGCCACAATGAGCAGTTCTTC

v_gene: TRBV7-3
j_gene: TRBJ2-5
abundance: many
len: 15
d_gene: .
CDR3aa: CASSFTSGLGETQYF
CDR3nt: TGTGCCAGCAGCTTCACAAGCGGGCTCGGTGAGACCCAGTACTTC

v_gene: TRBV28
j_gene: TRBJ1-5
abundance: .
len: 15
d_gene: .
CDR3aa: CASSLGVTPNQPQHF
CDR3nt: TGTGCCAGCAGTTTAGGAGTAACTCCCAATCAGCCCCAGCATTTT

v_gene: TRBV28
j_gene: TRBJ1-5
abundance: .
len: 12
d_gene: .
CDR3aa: CASRRANQPQHF
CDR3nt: TGTGCCAGCAGGAGGGCCAATCAGCCCCAGCATTTT

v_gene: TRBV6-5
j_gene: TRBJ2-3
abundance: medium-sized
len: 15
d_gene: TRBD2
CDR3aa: CASSMTSGAVDTQYF
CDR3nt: TGTGCCAGCAGTATGACTAGCGGGGCTGTAGATACGCAGTATTTT

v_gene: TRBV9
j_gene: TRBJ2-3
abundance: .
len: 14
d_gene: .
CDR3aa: CASSVAQSTDTQYF
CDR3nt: TGTGCCAGCAGCGTAGCCCAGAGCACAGATACGCAGTATTTT

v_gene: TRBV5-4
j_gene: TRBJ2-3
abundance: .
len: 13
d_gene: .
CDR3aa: CASSVPYTDTQYF
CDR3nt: TGTGCCAGCAGCGTTCCTTACACAGATACGCAGTATTTT

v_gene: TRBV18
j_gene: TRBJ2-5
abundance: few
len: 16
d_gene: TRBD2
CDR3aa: CASIPTSGGIWETQYF
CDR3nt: TGTGCCAGCATACCGACTAGCGGGGGAATCTGGGAGACCCAGTACTTC

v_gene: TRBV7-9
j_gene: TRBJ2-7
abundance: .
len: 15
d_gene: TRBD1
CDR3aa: CASSLVGAGGSEQYF
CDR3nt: TGTGCCAGCAGCTTAGTCGGGGCAGGGGGCTCCGAGCAGTACTTC